These 15 T cell receptor beta chains were all obtained from the same sample, sequenced in a study of identical twins (TCRdb year 2016). Libraries were made using 5' RACE. Sequencing instrument: Illumina HiSeq 2000. TCRdb itself trimmed the public reads at Q25 with fastp, ran MiXCR and retained productive beta chains. Identical CDR3 proteins give one entry, which carries the most common genes and DNA. Counted in this sample were about 280,000 distinct CDR3 sequences; about 8.3% of them appeared once. The top ten hold approximately 2.1% of the sample. The same data also went into a second study, on yellow fever vaccine responses in identical twins.

Sequenced: memory (CD45RO+) T cells sorted from blood. What the cell subset or site label conveys for this sample: CD45RO+ enriched T cells. The receptor set was obtained from a woman aged 18-29 years in good health.

In this sample, this clonotype turned up many times. The chain combines TRBV2 with TRBJ2-3, with D tentatively TRBD1 (5 bases). Germline CDR1 and CDR2: SNHLY and FYNNEI. The CDR3 is 16 residues long. V was pared by 8 bases and J by 0 bases, with 18 bases between. Written as DNA, the CDR3 is TGTGCCAGCTCACATAGCACAGGTCCTAGCACAGATACGCAGTATTTT. It specifies CASSHSTGPSTDTQYF. The entire variable domain, with the rest obtained from reference TRBV2 and TRBJ2-3, is as follows: EPEVTQTPSHQVTQMGQEVILRCVPISNHLYFYWYRQILGQKVEFLVSFYNNEISEKSEIFDDQFSVERPDGSNFTLKIRSTKLEDSAMYFCASSHSTGPSTDTQYFGPGTRLTVL.

The rearrangement joins TRBV18 to TRBJ1-2; the match to TRBD1 covers 7 bases. Germline CDR1 reads KGHSH; CDR2 reads LQKENI. The CDR3 has 14 residues. Trimming cost V 3 bases and J 4 bases; bases outside gene matches: 5. This chain's CDR3 is CASSPPTGLYGYTF. CDR3 bases: TGTGCCAGCTCACCCCCGACAGGGCTCTATGGCTACACCTTC.

Notes on this clonotype: A much larger clone differs from this one at a single base, so this may be a read error. The genes are TRBV5-1 and TRBJ2-5, with 8 bases matching TRBD1. Per the germline V gene, CDR1 is SGHRS and CDR2 is YFSETQ. This CDR3 region has 15 residues. CDR3 coding DNA: TGCGCCAGCAGCTTATGGCAGGGGGCGCGAGAGACCCAGCACTTC. It translates to CASSLWQGARETQHF.

V gene TRBV2 combines with J gene TRBJ2-7; TRBD1 might be the D (6 bases). This CDR3 is 15 amino acids long. CDR1 is SNHLY, CDR2 FYNNEI, per germline. The V gene lost 6 bases and the J gene lost 3 bases, with 18 bases spanning the gap. The CDR3 DNA reads as TGTGCCAGCAGCTCACAGGGTCCTCAGTACTACGAGCAGTACTTC. Protein sequence: CASSSQGPQYYEQYF.

This clonotype has more than one count but fewer than ten. The V gene is TRBV18, the J gene TRBJ2-7; TRBD1 agrees at 8 bases. Germline CDR1 KGHSH, CDR2 LQKENI. The CDR3 extends over 15 amino acids. J was trimmed by 4 bases and V by 3 bases; bases with no gene match: 8. The CDR3 loop is CASSPRSGGQYEQYF. CDR3 nucleotide sequence: TGTGCCAGCTCACCTAGATCAGGGGGCCAATACGAGCAGTACTTC.

The chain has TRBV20-1 and TRBJ2-1; a weak D match, TRBD1 (6 bases). The CDR3 runs to 15 residues. The germline CDR1 and CDR2 sequences are DFQATT and SNEGSKA (reference sequence). V lost 3 bases to trimming and J lost 1 base, with 13 bases between them. This CDR3 is CSARLGTLSYNEQFF. CDR3 coding DNA: TGCAGTGCTAGGTTGGGGACACTTTCCTACAATGAGCAGTTCTTC.

This rearrangement joins TRBV20-1 to TRBJ2-2, with D possibly matching TRBD2 (6 bases). Germline V gives CDR1 DFQATT, CDR2 SNEGSKA (reference sequence). Trimming pared 0 bases from V and 0 bases from J, leaving 11 bases between. The CDR3 is 16 residues long. This CDR3 is CSARDFGGANTGELFF. CDR3 nucleotide sequence: TGCAGTGCTAGAGATTTCGGGGGAGCGAACACCGGGGAGCTGTTTTTT.

This clonotype was picked up a small number of times. The chain couples TRBV2 to TRBJ2-2; D is perhaps TRBD1 (5 bases). Germline CDR1 reads SNHLY; CDR2 reads FYNNEI. Trimming stripped 7 bases from V and 0 bases from J, with 18 bases between. The CDR3 spans 17 residues. The CDR3 is CASKISSDRANTGELFF. CDR3 DNA sequence: TGTGCCAGCAAGATTTCCTCAGACAGAGCGAACACCGGGGAGCTGTTTTTT.

CDR3 DNA sequence: TGTGCCAGCTCACTCCCGGGACTGCAGTTCTTC. Protein: CASSLPGLQFF. The V and J genes are TRBV18 and TRBJ2-7; tentative D call: TRBD2 (6 bases). The DNA end is more similar to TRBJ2-1, so the J call may be wrong. The CDR3 is 11 amino acids. Germline CDR1 is KGHSH and CDR2 is LQKENI.

This clonotype was picked up many times. This chain uses TRBV11-2 with TRBJ1-2; D not certain. Per the germline V gene, CDR1 is SGHAT and CDR2 is FQNNGV. CDR3 length: 14 residues. Trimming removed 7 bases at V and 3 bases at J, with 15 bases between. The CDR3 here is CASTPWPEDYGYTF. The DNA for the CDR3 is TGTGCCAGCACACCCTGGCCCGAGGACTATGGCTACACCTTC.

Only a few counts were recorded for this clonotype. This chain uses TRBV12-5 with TRBJ2-1; TRBD2 agrees at 11 bases. Germline CDR1 LGHNT, CDR2 FRNRAP. The V and J ends lost 1 base and 5 bases, in that order; junction bases with no gene match: 7. This CDR3 has 17 residues. CDR3 sequence: CASGLALTSGIDNEQFF. CDR3 DNA sequence: TGTGCTAGTGGTTTGGCCCTGACTAGCGGGATAGACAATGAGCAGTTCTTC. The complete variable domain, with remaining parts taken from reference TRBV12-5 and TRBJ2-1, reads DARVTQTPRHKVTEMGQEVTMRCQPILGHNTVFWYRQTMMQGLELLAYFRNRAPLDDSGMPKDRFSAEMPDATLATLKIQPSEPRDSAVYFCASGLALTSGIDNEQFFGPGTRLTVL.

The sample holds many counts of this clonotype. The gene calls are TRBV5-1 and TRBJ1-5, with D possibly being TRBD1 (5 bases). Trimming stripped 4 bases from V and 4 bases from J, with 12 bases between. Germline lookup yields CDR1 SGHRS and CDR2 YFSETQ. This CDR3 comprises 14 residues. The CDR3 is CASSRDGTNQPQHF. CDR3 in DNA: TGCGCCAGCAGCCGGGACGGTACGAATCAGCCCCAGCATTTT.

The V call is TRBV28, the J call TRBJ2-7, with D possibly being TRBD1 or TRBD2 (5 bases each). CDR3 length: 15 amino acids. Trimming pared 6 bases from V and 0 bases from J, leaving 15 bases between. CDR1 is MDHEN and CDR2 is SYDVKM in the germline V gene. The CDR3 is CASRKGPTSSYEQYF. For the CDR3, the DNA is TGTGCCAGCAGAAAGGGACCCACGAGCTCCTACGAGCAGTACTTC.

The rearrangement joins TRBV24-1 to TRBJ2-3; TRBD2 agrees at 10 bases. This CDR3 is 16 amino acids long. V trimming: 2 bases; J trimming: 5 bases; junction bases outside the gene matches: 6. Germline values: CDR1 KGHDR, CDR2 SFDVKD. For the CDR3, the DNA is TGTGCCACCAGTGATTCCCTAGCGGGAGCTATAGATACGCAGTATTTT. This translates into CATSDSLAGAIDTQYF.

This clonotype was observed a few times. The chain joins TRBV27 to TRBJ1-2; TRBD1 aligns across 7 bases. Trimming cost V 5 bases and J 3 bases; bases outside gene matches: 3. The germline V gene encodes CDR1 MNHEY and CDR2 SMNVEV (reference sequence). This CDR3 spans 13 amino acids. CDR3 nucleotides: TGTGCCAGCAGTAAGGGGGCCCACTATGGCTACACCTTC. Its translation: CASSKGAHYGYTF.